These T cell receptor beta chains were read from a single sample in a study of blood T cell repertoires in COVID-19. Sequenced by immunoSEQ multiplex PCR; TCRdb stores in-frame clones only, minus some. The sample shows about 410,000 clones, 90% of them seen only once. Sequencing used PBMCs or T cells enriched from blood (not recorded which). These receptors all stem from a man aged 18-30 years who had recovered from COVID-19. CDR3s include the opening cysteine and the closing phenylalanine or tryptophan. Fields, in order: V gene, J gene, D gene, CDR3 protein, CDR3 DNA. A D gene is named only where the DNA matches it firmly.

v_gene: TRBV11-3
j_gene: TRBJ1-2
d_gene: -
CDR3aa: CASSYSGTKENYGYTF
CDR3nt: TGTGCCAGCAGCTATTCCGGGACAAAAGAGAACTATGGCTACACCTTC

v_gene: TRBV7-9
j_gene: TRBJ2-2
d_gene: -
CDR3aa: CASSLFGAENTGELFF
CDR3nt: TGTGCCAGCAGCTTATTCGGCGCGGAGAACACCGGGGAGCTGTTTTTT

v_gene: TRBV5-4
j_gene: TRBJ2-4
d_gene: TRBD1
CDR3aa: CASSIRQGLAKNIQYF
CDR3nt: TGTGCCAGCAGCATACGACAGGGATTAGCCAAAAACATTCAGTACTTC

v_gene: TRBV9
j_gene: TRBJ2-2
d_gene: TRBD2
CDR3aa: CASSVRAGGFDTGELFF
CDR3nt: TGTGCCAGCAGCGTCCGAGCGGGAGGGTTCGACACCGGGGAGCTGTTTTTT

v_gene: TRBV7-9
j_gene: TRBJ1-6
d_gene: -
CDR3aa: CASSRLGTNEWSPLHF
CDR3nt: TGTGCCAGCAGCCGCCTTGGGACAAATGAGTGGTCACCCCTCCACTTT

v_gene: TRBV28
j_gene: TRBJ2-5
d_gene: TRBD2
CDR3aa: CASSLALAGQETQYF
CDR3nt: TGTGCCAGCAGTTTGGCACTAGCGGGCCAAGAGACCCAGTACTTC

v_gene: TRBV29-1
j_gene: TRBJ2-7
d_gene: TRBD1
CDR3aa: CSVGGQGIYEQYF
CDR3nt: TGCAGCGTGGGGGGACAGGGGATCTACGAGCAGTACTTC

v_gene: TRBV27
j_gene: TRBJ2-3
d_gene: -
CDR3aa: CASSHRENTDTQYF
CDR3nt: TGTGCCAGCAGCCACCGGGAAAACACAGATACGCAGTATTTT

v_gene: TRBV11-2
j_gene: TRBJ2-1
d_gene: TRBD2
CDR3aa: CASSSSGLAGVGEQFF
CDR3nt: TGTGCCAGCAGCTCCTCGGGACTAGCGGGAGTGGGTGAGCAGTTCTTC

v_gene: TRBV15
j_gene: TRBJ2-1
d_gene: TRBD2
CDR3aa: CATSAGGPNEQFF
CDR3nt: TGTGCCACCTCAGCGGGAGGGCCCAATGAGCAGTTCTTC